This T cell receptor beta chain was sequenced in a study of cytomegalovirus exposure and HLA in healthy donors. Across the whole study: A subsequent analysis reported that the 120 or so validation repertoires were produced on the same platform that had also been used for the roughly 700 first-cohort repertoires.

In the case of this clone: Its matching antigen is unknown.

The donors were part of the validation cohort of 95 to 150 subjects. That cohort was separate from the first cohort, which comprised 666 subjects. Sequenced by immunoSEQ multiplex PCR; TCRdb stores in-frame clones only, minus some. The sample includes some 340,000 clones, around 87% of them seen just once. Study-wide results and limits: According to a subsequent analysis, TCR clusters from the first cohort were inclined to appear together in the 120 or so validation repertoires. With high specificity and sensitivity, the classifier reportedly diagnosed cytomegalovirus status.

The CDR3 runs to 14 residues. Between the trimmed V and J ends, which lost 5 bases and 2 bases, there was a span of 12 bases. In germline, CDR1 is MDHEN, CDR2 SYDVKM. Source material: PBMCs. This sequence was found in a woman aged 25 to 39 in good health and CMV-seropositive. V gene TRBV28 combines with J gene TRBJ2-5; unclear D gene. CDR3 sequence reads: CASSITHPQETQYF. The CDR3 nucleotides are TGTGCCAGCAGTATCACGCACCCTCAAGAGACCCAGTACTTC.